Described below is a single T cell receptor beta chain sequence and its context. This clonotype appeared many times. This receptor's antigen is unknown. No base quality information exists; no much larger clone differs at one position. The healthy controls were volunteers from a blood bank in Maryland, USA. Libraries from unsorted PBMCs were made from 2 million PBMCs kept in RNAlater at -80 degrees C until RNA extraction. Peripheral blood underwent Ficoll-Hypaque density gradient centrifugation to isolate PBMCs, which were then cryopreserved in liquid nitrogen. The record originates from a study of neurological immune-mediated disorders (dated by TCRdb to between 2018 and 2021). A note on the overall study: Peripheral blood TCR-beta repertoires from patients with HTLV-I-associated myelopathy (HAM/TSP), patients with multiple sclerosis, and healthy controls were compared in the study using UMI-based sequencing. The roughly 100 TCR-beta libraries covered PBMC samples along with longitudinal samples, technical triplicates, and paired sorted CD4+ and CD8+ T-cell subsets. The cohort was made up of 60 to 75 subjects, consisting of roughly 15 HAM/TSP patients, around 35 multiple sclerosis patients and about 20 healthy controls. Study-wide conclusions, independent of this receptor: TCR clonal expansion was highest in HAM/TSP patients and lowest in MS patients, with MS patients falling below even healthy controls. No identical CDR3 amino acid sequences were found to be shared among expanded clones across subjects, suggesting that TCR-beta repertoires were private in all groups.

cDNA was synthesized by template-switch 5'RACE using a primer carrying a 10-nucleotide random unique molecular identifier by which each TCR transcript was tagged. Every sequencing run covered 15-18 subjects and yielded more than 160 million TCR-beta sequences. The RNeasy kit was used for extraction of total RNA. TCR-beta VDJ regions were amplified with primers for the TCR constant region and the 5'RACE anchor, using the KAPA Real-time Library Amplification kit. A first PCR added sample indexes and Illumina adaptors, after which a second PCR increased the library yield. After purification with Ampure beads, the TCR product of roughly 650 bp was size-selected on a 2% E-gel SizeSelection system. Before pooling, library quality was assessed on a Bioanalyzer, concentration was determined with Qubit, and library quantification was performed with the Kapa Library Quantification kit. An Illumina HiSeq 2500 was used to sequence the libraries paired-end at 2 x 150 bp. To increase sequence diversity, about 23-30% phiX was spiked into each library pool. On the study's bioinformatics: Quality-filtered reads were processed with the UMI-based MiGEC pipeline, and over 80% of raw TCR sequences were removed by the MiGEC pipeline during error correction. VDJ genes were aligned to IMGT germline references, and each clonotype was defined by a unique CDR3 amino acid sequence together with V-J genes. Clonal expansion, Shannon diversity, and CDR3 relatedness (CalcPairwiseDistances, ClusterSamples) were evaluated with VDJtools, and phylogenetic trees were built with CLCbio workbench. Using coefficient-of-variation modelling across technical triplicates, the study counted a clone as expanded if it had at least 8 unique UMIs. TCRdb reworked the public reads: Q25 trimming with fastp, MiXCR clone assembly, productive beta chains retained. Here each entry gathers all rows of one CDR3 protein and keeps the most common genes and DNA. TCRdb's processing, not the study's, gives the V and J calls here. The sample table holds 50,000 or so distinct CDR3 sequences, of which roughly 23% were seen once. Roughly 25% of the sample comes from the top ten.

The origin of this receptor is a woman in her sixties or seventies in good health. Sequenced input: PBMCs.

The nucleotide sequence is given as TGTGCCAGCAGCTCCGGGACTAGAGTTTCAGCAGATACGCAGTATTTT. It translates as CASSSGTRVSADTQYF. Here the chain combines TRBV7-8 and TRBJ2-3, with TRBD2 matching 8 junction bases. The germline V end is reduced by 4 bases and the J end by 4 bases; junction bases left unmatched: 10. The CDR3 measures 16 amino acids from cysteine to phenylalanine. The CDR3 DNA has 48 bases and is translated from base 1. The germline V gene yields SGHVS for CDR1 and FQNEAQ for CDR2.